This TCR beta chain was obtained from a study of OX40 agonist ivuxolimab in advanced cancers. The wider study: Ivuxolimab is an agonistic anti-OX40 (CD134) antibody, and patients were treated with it. Patients were roughly 83% male with ages roughly 23 to 79, mean approximately 58. Study-level points and caveats: Mean expanded clone counts were higher in CD8+ than CD4+ T cells. Doses of 0.1 to 3.0 mg/kg were accompanied by clonal expansion of CD4+ and CD8+ blood T cells by week 6.

The repertoire was sequenced with immunoSEQ multiplex PCR; TCRdb's copy has only in-frame clones and lacks some. The data contain about 150,000 clones, roughly 91% of them singletons. V was pared by 5 bases and J by 5 bases, with 10 bases of the junction left unmatched. The CDR3 is made up of 15 amino acids. Germline CDR1 is LNHDA and CDR2 is SQIVND (reference sequence). For this clone: As yet, its antigen is unknown.

The input for sequencing was CD4+ or CD8+ T cells sorted from blood, taken in a trial of the OX40 agonist ivuxolimab. This TCR was recovered from an adult with an advanced solid tumor such as melanoma, head and neck, liver or kidney cancer. The V gene is TRBV19, the J gene TRBJ2-7; 9 positions match TRBD1. The CDR3 sequence is CASSSRRGQGNEQYF. In nucleotides, the CDR3 is TGTGCCAGTAGTTCCAGACGGGGACAGGGAAACGAGCAGTACTTC.